The 11 T cell receptor beta chains presented below share a single source sample, sequenced in a study of T cell responses to AZD1222 COVID-19 vaccine. Assay: immunoSEQ multiplex PCR; the TCRdb copy retains only in-frame clones and omits some. The table records about 86,000 clones, roughly 90% of them present only once. Here the sequenced sample was peripheral blood, taken 28 days after the second AZD1222 dose. All receptors derive from an adult who received the AZD1222 COVID-19 vaccine.

The CDR3 region has the DNA TGTGCCACACGGGACAGGGTAATCGGGGAGCTGTTTTTT. This gives the protein CATRDRVIGELFF. The chain combines TRBV10-3 with TRBJ2-2, with 9 bases fitting TRBD1. V trimming: 10 bases; J trimming: 7 bases; junction bases outside the gene matches: 7. The CDR3 is 13 residues long. Germline V gene lookup returns CDR1 ENHRY and CDR2 SYGVKD.

This clone was counted a single time. This chain uses TRBV4-2 with TRBJ2-5; 7 bases map to TRBD2. With V trimmed by 4 bases and J by 0 bases, 5 bases remained unmatched. The CDR3 loop spans 15 amino acids. Germline V lookup: CDR1 LGHNA, CDR2 YNFKEQ. DNA for the CDR3: TGTGCCAGCAGCCCGACTAGCTCGTACCAAGAGACCCAGTACTTC. It encodes CASSPTSSYQETQYF.

This clone was found a few times. V and J are TRBV7-2 and TRBJ1-1; 7 bases line up with TRBD1. The CDR3 covers 13 residues. V gave up 9 bases and J gave up 1 base; unmatched junction bases: 5. CDR1 is SGHTA, CDR2 FQGNSA, per germline. The CDR3 DNA reads as TGTGCCAGTTTGGGACAGTGGAACACTGAAGCTTTCTTT. Its translation: CASLGQWNTEAFF.

The CDR3 spells CASSESWGGGSYNSPLHF. CDR3 coding DNA: TGTGCCAGCAGTGAATCGTGGGGAGGGGGCTCCTATAATTCACCCCTCCACTTT. V is TRBV25-1 and J is TRBJ1-6, with D tentatively TRBD1 (6 bases). Per the germline V gene, CDR1 is MGHDK and CDR2 is SYGVNS. V lost 1 base and J lost 0, with 13 bases in between. The CDR3 is 18 residues long.

This chain connects TRBV20-1 to TRBJ2-1; no definite D call. CDR3 length: 11 residues. The germline gives CDR1 DFQATT, CDR2 SNEGSKA (reference sequence). V was clipped by 0 bases and J by 7 bases, with 4 bases between them. The CDR3 DNA is TGCAGTGCTAGAGATTGGAATGAGCAGTTCTTC. This codes for CSARDWNEQFF.

The chain carries TRBV6-5 and TRBJ1-1, with D tentatively TRBD1 (5 bases). The CDR3 sequence is 13 residues long. CDR1 is MNHEY and CDR2 is SVGAGI in the germline V gene. V was clipped by 8 bases and J by 0 bases, with 10 bases between them. CDR3 residues: CASSDILNTEAFF. CDR3 bases: TGTGCCAGCTCGGACATCCTGAACACTGAAGCTTTCTTT.

The V and J genes are TRBV30 and TRBJ2-7; D is uncertain. Trimming took 0 bases from V and 1 from J, leaving 7 bases between them. Germline loops: CDR1 GTSNPN, CDR2 SVGIG (reference sequence). The CDR3 is made up of 13 amino acids. CDR3: CAWSVSASYEQYF. The CDR3 DNA follows: TGTGCCTGGAGTGTATCAGCGTCCTACGAGCAGTACTTC.

The chain couples TRBV24-1 to TRBJ1-1, with 8 bases that match TRBD1. The CDR3 loop spans 12 amino acids. Germline CDR1 reads KGHDR; CDR2 reads SFDVKD. Trimming cost V 7 bases and J 8 bases; bases outside gene matches: 5. Here the CDR3 DNA reads TGTGCCACCAGAACAGGGGGGGGCGAAGCTTTCTTT. Translating gives CATRTGGGEAFF.

V and J are TRBV7-8 and TRBJ2-1; D unresolved. With 1 base removed from V and 8 bases from J, the gap between germline ends came to 18 bases. The CDR3 contains 16 residues. Germline V gene data show CDR1 as SGHVS and CDR2 as FQNEAQ. The CDR3 reads CASSLVAAPQYYEQFF. Here the CDR3 DNA reads TGTGCCAGCAGCTTAGTAGCAGCGCCCCAGTACTATGAGCAGTTCTTC.

To note about this clone: This sample also contains other DNA sequences that code for the same CDR3. The chain uses TRBV4-1 and TRBJ2-7, with 12 nucleotides matching TRBD2. Germline assignment: CDR1 MGHRA and CDR2 YSYEKL. J was trimmed by 6 bases and V by 2 bases; bases with no gene match: 14. This CDR3 has 18 amino acids. CDR3 DNA: TGCGCCAGCAGCCAAAAAGGGCTCCCTAGCGGGAGGGAGGGCGAGCAGTACTTC. It is translated as CASSQKGLPSGREGEQYF.

V gene TRBV24-1 combines with J gene TRBJ2-1; 7 bases are a match to TRBD2. Germline V gene data show CDR1 as KGHDR and CDR2 as SFDVKD. J lost 3 bases, V lost 7 bases, and 5 bases had no gene match. The CDR3 runs to 14 residues. Here the CDR3 reads CATRSGTIYNEQFF. In DNA, the CDR3 is TGTGCCACCAGAAGCGGGACGATCTACAATGAGCAGTTCTTC.